Shown below are 28 T cell receptor beta chains from a single sample sequenced in a study of blood T cells in healthy people across ages. For the second PCR, which ran for roughly 7 to 11 cycles, a sample-barcoded 5' primer and a J-beta primer mix were used. TCRdb itself ran the 5' RACE reads through MiXCR, one entry per CDR3 protein. The profile shows about 720,000 distinct CDR3 sequences, about a fifth of them singletons. Specimen: blood. The receptor source for this set is a man between 65 and 85 years old in good health.

This clonotype was seen a handful of times. The rearrangement joins TRBV5-4 to TRBJ2-6; no clear D. The CDR3 runs to 16 residues. The V end was cut by 1 base, the J end by 0 bases, with 8 bases between. Germline loops: CDR1 SGHNT, CDR2 YYREEE (reference sequence). The CDR3 DNA follows: TGTGCCAGCAGCTTGTTTTGGGTCTCTGGGGCCAACGTCCTGACTTTC. Translation: CASSLFWVSGANVLTF.

J is TRBJ2-7 and V is TRBV5-1; 9 bases map to TRBD2. Germline V gives CDR1 SGHRS, CDR2 YFSETQ. With 6 bases clipped from V and 5 bases from J, the junction kept 6 bases outside the gene matches. CDR3 length: 13 residues. CDR3 loop: CASNKGLADEQYF. The CDR3 bases are TGCGCCAGCAACAAGGGACTAGCCGACGAGCAGTACTTC.

This clonotype has just a few counts. This rearrangement joins TRBV6-6 to TRBJ1-2, with TRBD1 as a possible D gene (6 bases). The V end was cut by 2 bases, the J end by 5 bases, with 12 bases between. The CDR3 extends over 14 amino acids. In germline, CDR1 is MNHNY, CDR2 SVGAGI (reference sequence). CDR3 region: CASSYRQAPYGYTF. CDR3 in DNA: TGTGCCAGCAGTTACCGACAGGCTCCTTATGGCTACACCTTC.

The J gene is TRBJ2-3, the V gene TRBV25-1; tentatively, D is TRBD1 (5 bases). CDR1 MGHDK and CDR2 SYGVNS come from the germline V gene. Trimming pared 2 bases from V and 5 bases from J, leaving 11 bases between. This CDR3 spans 14 amino acids. CDR3 sequence (DNA): TGTGCCAGCAGTGAACAGGGTCGCGGAGATACGCAGTATTTT. It translates to CASSEQGRGDTQYF. Looking up the rest from reference TRBV25-1 and TRBJ2-3 gives the full variable domain: EADIYQTPRYLVIGTGKKITLECSQTMGHDKMYWYQQDPGMELHLIHYSYGVNSTEKGDLSSESTVSRIRTEHFPLTLESARPSHTSQYLCASSEQGRGDTQYFGPGTRLTVL.

The rearrangement links TRBV4-3 to TRBJ1-6; D call uncertain. Germline V lookup: CDR1 LGHNA, CDR2 YSLEER. The germline V and J ends were trimmed by 1 base and 7 bases, with 5 bases remaining between them. The CDR3 loop spans 13 amino acids. The CDR3 loop is CASSQVWNSPLHF. In DNA, the CDR3 is TGCGCCAGCAGCCAAGTTTGGAATTCACCCCTCCACTTT.

There are a few counts of this clonotype. This chain connects TRBV20-1 to TRBJ1-2; D possibly corresponds to TRBD1 (5 bases). Germline V CDR1 and CDR2: DFQATT, SNEGSKA (reference sequence). Trimming shortened V by 3 bases and J by 0 bases, and 5 bases separated the two germline ends. This CDR3 comprises 12 residues. CDR3 sequence: CSARGPNYGYTF. Written as DNA, the CDR3 is TGCAGTGCTAGGGGACCTAACTATGGCTACACCTTC.

The genes are TRBV5-1 and TRBJ2-3; 10 bases fit TRBD2. Trimming at V came to 2 bases and at J to 2 bases, leaving 5 bases not matched to a gene. This CDR3 has 16 residues. The germline V gene encodes CDR1 SGHRS and CDR2 YFSETQ. DNA of the CDR3: TGCGCCAGCAGCTTTCGGACTAGCGGTTACACAGATACGCAGTATTTT. It encodes CASSFRTSGYTDTQYF.

The sample holds a few counts of this clonotype. The rearrangement uses TRBV5-1 and TRBJ1-2; D remains unclear. CDR3 length: 14 amino acids. V lost 0 bases and J lost 6, with 12 bases in between. The germline V gene encodes CDR1 SGHRS and CDR2 YFSETQ. CDR3: CASSLAKPRDGYTF. CDR3 nucleotides: TGCGCCAGCAGCTTGGCCAAGCCAAGGGATGGCTACACCTTC.

In this sample, this clonotype turned up a few times. This chain joins TRBV4-1 and TRBJ1-4; 10 bases are a match to TRBD1. Looked up from germline, CDR1 is MGHRA and CDR2 is YSYEKL. The ends lost 0 bases at V and 5 bases at J; junction bases unmatched: 3. This CDR3 spans 16 amino acids. CDR3 bases: TGCGCCAGCAGCCAAGATAGGACAGGGGGAAATGAAAAACTGTTTTTT. Translating it yields CASSQDRTGGNEKLFF.

This clonotype was seen a handful of times. This rearrangement joins TRBV29-1 to TRBJ2-4; 11 bases map to TRBD2. This CDR3 comprises 16 residues. The germline V gene encodes CDR1 SQVTM and CDR2 ANQGSEA. V lost 3 bases, J lost 0 bases, and 4 bases stayed unmatched. Here the CDR3 DNA reads TGCAGCGTTGATCGACTAGCGGGGCTAGCCAAAAACATTCAGTACTTC. Protein product: CSVDRLAGLAKNIQYF.

The V gene is TRBV6-5, the J gene TRBJ2-2, with a weak D call TRBD1 (6 bases). The CDR3 sequence is 14 residues long. The germline V gene has CDR1 MNHEY and CDR2 SVGAGI. The V and J ends lost 0 bases and 11 bases respectively, with 13 bases between them. The CDR3: CASSYSGAGAELFF. The CDR3 DNA is TGTGCCAGCAGTTACTCAGGAGCAGGGGCCGAGCTGTTTTTT.

The chain combines TRBV19 with TRBJ1-6, with a weak D call TRBD1 (6 bases). The CDR3 covers 15 residues. CDR1 is LNHDA and CDR2 is SQIVND in the germline V gene (reference sequence). V lost 2 bases, J lost 7 bases, and 12 bases lay in between. The CDR3 loop is CASSIFGGPNSPLHF. In DNA, the CDR3 is TGTGCCAGTAGTATATTCGGGGGCCCCAATTCACCCCTCCACTTT.

V is TRBV6-5 and J is TRBJ2-2, with 11 bases lining up with TRBD1. Germline-derived CDR1 and CDR2 are MNHEY and SVGAGI. V dropped 6 bases and J dropped 4; count of bases not matched to a gene: 4. CDR3 length equals 15 residues. The CDR3 sequence: CASSQGTGGTGELFF. In DNA form, the CDR3 reads TGTGCCAGCAGCCAGGGGACAGGGGGCACCGGGGAGCTGTTTTTT.

Only a few counts were recorded for this clonotype. The missing conserved phenylalanine or tryptophan at the end of this CDR3 makes a read error likely. The DNA is left out, because the CDR3 cannot be placed on it with certainty; the CDR3 is given as TCRdb lists it. The chain recombines TRBV10-3 with TRBJ2-4; TRBD1, the table's D call, was not compared with the DNA. A total of 10 residues make up the CDR3, ends included. Looked up from germline, CDR1 is ENHRY and CDR2 is SYGVKD. Here the CDR3 reads CAISESDGTV.

Only a few counts were recorded for this clonotype. The chain recombines TRBV7-2 with TRBJ1-1; D is ambiguous. Trimming took off 5 bases at V and 3 bases at J, with 19 bases between the two ends. In germline, CDR1 is SGHTA, CDR2 FQGNSA. This CDR3 is 16 amino acids long. This CDR3 reads CASSGAGWGLDTEAFF. The DNA for the CDR3 is TGTGCCAGCAGCGGCGCGGGATGGGGATTAGACACTGAAGCTTTCTTT.

The chain employs TRBV5-1 and TRBJ2-1; 7 bases are a match to TRBD1. This CDR3 has 16 amino acids. Trimming took 1 base from V and 4 from J; bases not matched to a gene: 8. Germline lookup yields CDR1 SGHRS and CDR2 YFSETQ. CDR3 region: CASSLRIDREYNEQFF. In nucleotides, the CDR3 is TGCGCCAGCAGCTTGAGAATTGACAGGGAGTACAATGAGCAGTTCTTC.

The chain combines TRBV29-1 with TRBJ2-3; D possibly corresponds to TRBD2 (5 bases). Germline lookup yields CDR1 SQVTM and CDR2 ANQGSEA. The CDR3 spans 12 residues. V lost 3 bases to trimming and J lost 4 bases, with 8 bases between them. CDR3: CSVERAADTQYF. The DNA of the CDR3 is TGCAGCGTTGAGAGGGCGGCAGATACGCAGTATTTT.

This clonotype came up a few times. The V and J genes are TRBV20-1 and TRBJ2-5, with 10 bases matching TRBD2. This CDR3 is built from 16 residues. The germline V gene has CDR1 DFQATT and CDR2 SNEGSKA (reference sequence). Germline trimming cut 3 bases from V and 3 bases from J; bases unmatched to any gene: 10. For the CDR3, the DNA is TGCAGTGCTAGGACTCCGAGGACTAGCGGTGAAGAGACCCAGTACTTC. This codes for CSARTPRTSGEETQYF.

This rearrangement joins TRBV28 to TRBJ1-2; D call uncertain. V gave up 10 bases and J gave up 4 bases, with 16 bases separating them. This CDR3 is 13 amino acids long. Germline CDR1 reads MDHEN; CDR2 reads SYDVKM. This CDR3 is CATTIGRIYGYTF. The CDR3 DNA reads as TGTGCCACAACTATCGGACGGATCTATGGCTACACCTTC.

The CDR3 DNA reads TGTGCCAGCAGCGTAGTTGGTACTACTGCTGAAGCTTTCTTT. This encodes CASSVVGTTAEAFF. The chain carries TRBV9 and TRBJ1-1, with unresolved D. V gave up 0 bases and J gave up 6 bases, with 12 bases separating them. The CDR3 is 14 residues long. CDR1 SGDLS and CDR2 YYNGEE come from the germline V gene.

This clonotype was seen many times. The rearrangement uses TRBV5-1 and TRBJ2-7; 7 positions agree with TRBD2. CDR3 length equals 13 residues. The germline V gene encodes CDR1 SGHRS and CDR2 YFSETQ. After removal of 3 bases from V and 3 bases from J, the junction contained 3 bases not matched to a gene. CDR3 loop: CASSWEGYYEQYF. CDR3 nucleotide sequence: TGCGCCAGCAGCTGGGAGGGATACTACGAGCAGTACTTC. Based on the CDR3 plus reference TRBV5-1 and TRBJ2-7, the full variable domain is KAGVTQTPRYLIKTRGQQVTLSCSPISGHRSVSWYQQTPGQGLQFLFEYFSETQRNKGNFPGRFSGRQFSNSRSEMNVSTLELGDSALYLCASSWEGYYEQYFGPGTRLTVT.

The sample holds a few counts of this clonotype. The chain is built from TRBV5-6 and TRBJ2-7; D is ambiguous. The V and J ends lost 1 base and 2 bases respectively, with 7 bases between them. This CDR3 has 13 residues. CDR1 and CDR2 (germline): SGHDT, YYEEEE. The CDR3 nucleotides read TGTGCCAGCAGCTTGCTGGGCACCTACGAGCAGTACTTC. Protein product: CASSLLGTYEQYF.

The sample holds a few counts of this clonotype. The rearrangement links TRBV5-1 to TRBJ1-1; 9 nucleotides match TRBD1. Trimming cost V 4 bases and J 6 bases; bases outside gene matches: 10. This CDR3 spans 15 amino acids. Germline V gene data show CDR1 as SGHRS and CDR2 as YFSETQ. DNA of the CDR3: TGCGCCAGCAGCGCCACCGGGACAGGGTTCGCTGAAGCTTTCTTT. This sequence encodes CASSATGTGFAEAFF.

This chain joins TRBV7-8 and TRBJ2-5; D is unresolved. V was clipped by 3 bases and J by 5 bases, with 13 bases between them. The CDR3 has 14 amino acids. Germline V lookup: CDR1 SGHVS, CDR2 FQNEAQ. The CDR3 spells CASSFFGLGETQYF. The CDR3 nucleotides read TGTGCCAGCAGCTTCTTTGGGTTGGGGGAGACCCAGTACTTC.

This clonotype was recorded a few times. The J gene is TRBJ1-5, the V gene TRBV12-3 or TRBV12-4; possible D gene TRBD1, 6 bases. Deletions cut 6 bases from V and 7 bases from J, with 10 bases between. This CDR3 comprises 12 residues. CDR3 residues: CASRRGYQPQHF. CDR3 coding DNA: TGTGCCAGCAGGAGGGGGTACCAGCCCCAGCATTTT.

The sample holds a few counts of this clonotype. The chain recombines TRBV6-4 with TRBJ2-2, with D perhaps matching TRBD2 (7 bases). The germline V and J ends were trimmed by 4 bases and 4 bases, with 13 bases remaining between them. This CDR3 comprises 15 residues. Per germline, CDR1 MRHNA and CDR2 SNTAGT. The CDR3 reads CASSAGGDGTGELFF. The CDR3 DNA reads as TGTGCCAGCAGTGCGGGGGGCGACGGCACCGGGGAGCTGTTTTTT.

This chain connects TRBV28 to TRBJ1-2, with D tentatively TRBD1 (6 bases). The CDR3 length is 15 residues. Trimming removed 5 bases at V and 3 bases at J, with 16 bases between. Germline V gene data show CDR1 as MDHEN and CDR2 as SYDVKM. The DNA for the CDR3 is TGTGCCAGCAGTCCCGGGGGGCGAGAGGACTATGGCTACACCTTC. Protein product: CASSPGGREDYGYTF.

The sample holds a few counts of this clonotype. This chain links TRBV20-1 with TRBJ1-5; D uncertain. Germline CDR1 DFQATT, CDR2 SNEGSKA (reference sequence). There are 12 residues in the CDR3. Trimming shortened V by 0 bases and J by 7 bases, and 7 bases separated the two germline ends. The DNA of the CDR3 is TGCAGTGCTAGAGATCTTGGGCAGCCCCAGCATTTT. It is translated as CSARDLGQPQHF.